The entry below describes one T cell receptor beta chain. As yet, its antigen is unknown. UMIs were added to TCR cDNA along with a universal primer site when it was made by 5'RACE template switching. TCRdb fed the 5' RACE reads into MiXCR, producing one record per CDR3 protein. The sample lists 450,000 to 600,000 distinct CDR3 sequences; about 15% were seen once. Trimming cost V 6 bases and J 4 bases, with 7 bases left between them. The CDR3 extends over 12 amino acids. This sample is part of a study of T cells after yellow fever vaccination. Findings and limits, study-wide: FACS-sorted repertoires might harbor abundant contaminating clonotypes from the bulk population. A small proportion of clonotypes was detected in both the CD4 and CD8 compartments.

This sequence was found in a man younger than 35 who received the YFV17D yellow fever vaccine. The V gene is TRBV12-3 or TRBV12-4, the J gene TRBJ1-3; D not resolved. The sequenced sample was PBMCs, obtained about 5 days after the first yellow fever vaccination. The CDR3 bases are TGTGCCAGCAGGGGGTACGGAAACACCATATATTTT. Residues: CASRGYGNTIYF.